A single sample is the source of the 30 T cell receptor beta chains below, sequenced in a study of T-cell reconstitution after alpha-beta-depleted transplantation in children (dated by TCRdb to 2016 to 2017). According to the study, the label for this sample's treatment or condition signals: allogeneic hematopoietic cell transplantation with graft depleted of TCRalphabeta T cells and CD19 B cells. Library method: PCR. Sequencing relied on an Illumina HiSeq 2500. To normalize quantification of the TCRbeta repertoire, the TCR libraries were built with molecular barcoding that relied on unique molecular identifiers. The raw public data were reprocessed by TCRdb itself: fastp quality trimming at Q25, MiXCR clonotype calling, in-frame beta chains only. Each CDR3 protein gets just one entry, which takes the most common genes and DNA from the rows behind it. Counted in this sample were approximately 980,000 distinct CDR3 sequences; about 29% of them appeared once. Roughly 27% of the sample is in the top ten clones.

The specimen was PBMCs, mostly from graft donor cells, collected 360 days after TCRalphabeta/CD19-depleted stem cell transplant. Source of these receptors: a boy younger than two who had a stem cell transplant for SCID, so the T cells may come from the graft donor.

This chain links TRBV7-9 with TRBJ2-1; 10 bases line up with TRBD2. This CDR3 spans 16 amino acids. After removal of 4 bases from V and 4 bases from J, the junction contained 7 bases not matched to a gene. In germline, CDR1 is SEHNR, CDR2 FQNEAQ (reference sequence). In DNA form, the CDR3 reads TGTGCCAGCAGCTCCAGCGGGGGGGGATCTTACAATGAGCAGTTCTTC. This gives the protein CASSSSGGGSYNEQFF.

The chain recombines TRBV6-6 with TRBJ2-3; the D is unclear. This CDR3 has 12 residues. V shed 5 bases and J shed 2 bases, with 5 bases lying between them. The germline V gene encodes CDR1 MNHNY and CDR2 SVGAGI (reference sequence). The CDR3 bases are TGTGCCAGCAGTGCCCTCACAGATACGCAGTATTTT. Translating gives CASSALTDTQYF.

This clonotype was seen a handful of times. This sequence joins TRBV6-1 and TRBJ2-5, with 15 nucleotides matching TRBD2. CDR3 length equals 16 residues. The germline V gene encodes CDR1 MNHNS and CDR2 SASEGT. Trimming cost V 5 bases and J 3 bases; bases outside gene matches: 4. The CDR3 coding sequence is TGTGCCAGCAGTCGGACTAGCGGGGGGGCCGAAGAGACCCAGTACTTC. Amino acids: CASSRTSGGAEETQYF.

This clonotype showed up just a few times. V is TRBV20-1 and J is TRBJ2-3; D remains unclear. This CDR3 region has 13 residues. V was trimmed by 6 bases and J by 0 bases, leaving 10 bases between them. From germline, CDR1 is DFQATT and CDR2 SNEGSKA (reference sequence). The CDR3 DNA reads as TGCAGTGCCTACGGGCCTAGCACAGATACGCAGTATTTT. Translated: CSAYGPSTDTQYF.

The gene calls are TRBV12-3 or TRBV12-4 and TRBJ2-7, with D perhaps TRBD1 (6 bases). Between the trimmed V and J ends, which lost 8 bases and 3 bases, there was a span of 17 bases. The CDR3 is 14 amino acids. The chain's CDR3 is CASSDSYISYEQYF. CDR3 DNA: TGTGCCAGCTCGGACAGTTACATTAGCTACGAGCAGTACTTC.

The chain uses TRBV12-3 or TRBV12-4 and TRBJ1-2; D may be TRBD1 (6 bases). CDR3 length equals 13 residues. The V gene lost 6 bases and the J gene lost 4 bases, with 12 bases spanning the gap. CDR3 sequence: CASSQDRIYGYTF. Here the CDR3 DNA reads TGTGCCAGCAGCCAAGACAGGATCTATGGCTACACCTTC.

This clonotype occurred a few times. This chain links TRBV10-3 with TRBJ2-7; D could derive from TRBD1 or TRBD2 (5 bases each). CDR3 size: 16 residues. Germline V CDR1 and CDR2: ENHRY, SYGVKD. Trimming cost V 0 bases and J 1 base, with 13 bases left between them. The CDR3 reads CAISESGTDFSYEQYF. CDR3 bases: TGTGCCATCAGTGAGTCGGGGACCGACTTTTCCTACGAGCAGTACTTC.

In its sample, this clonotype was seen a few times. The chain carries TRBV5-1 and TRBJ2-1; TRBD2 is a possible D gene (5 bases). This CDR3 region has 13 residues. Germline V gene sequence: CDR1 SGHRS, CDR2 YFSETQ. Between the trimmed V and J ends, which lost 5 bases and 7 bases, there was a span of 13 bases. Here the CDR3 reads CASREDLRNEQFF. CDR3 DNA sequence: TGCGCCAGCAGGGAGGACCTGCGAAATGAGCAGTTCTTC.

This clonotype was counted a few times. V and J are TRBV11-2 and TRBJ2-7, with 8 bases that match TRBD2. The V and J ends lost 5 bases and 4 bases, in that order; junction bases with no gene match: 16. The germline CDR1 and CDR2 sequences are SGHAT and FQNNGV. The CDR3 spans 17 residues. The CDR3 loop is CASSGLGLGSGKYEQYF. Here the CDR3 DNA reads TGTGCCAGCAGCGGATTAGGGTTGGGTAGCGGGAAGTACGAGCAGTACTTC.

This clonotype has a single count. J is TRBJ2-2 and V is TRBV12-3 or TRBV12-4; TRBD1 aligns across 10 bases. This CDR3 spans 18 amino acids. The J segment lost 3 bases and the V segment lost 0 bases, leaving 7 bases of the junction unmatched. CDR3 coding DNA: TGTGCCAGCAGTTTAGCGCGCGGGACAGGGGTTTACACCGGGGAGCTGTTTTTT. It translates to CASSLARGTGVYTGELFF.

This clonotype came up a few times. The chain uses TRBV12-3 or TRBV12-4 and TRBJ1-6; D gene unclear. The CDR3 contains 14 residues. V lost 5 bases, J lost 7 bases, and 12 bases lay in between. The CDR3 coding sequence is TGTGCCAGCAGTCCCCGACGGGAAAATTCACCCCTCCACTTT. As protein: CASSPRRENSPLHF.

The sample holds a few counts of this clonotype. The chain couples TRBV10-3 to TRBJ2-1; D is ambiguous. V was pared by 2 bases and J by 2 bases, with 10 bases between. This CDR3 contains 15 residues. Germline V CDR1 and CDR2: ENHRY, SYGVKD. The DNA of the CDR3 is TGTGCCATCAGTGAGATGTCGGTACCCTACAATGAGCAGTTCTTC. This encodes CAISEMSVPYNEQFF.

The genes are TRBV12-3 or TRBV12-4 and TRBJ2-3; 13 nucleotides align to TRBD2. The length of the CDR3 is 17 residues. V lost 4 bases and J lost 3; bases outside the gene matches: 7. The CDR3 DNA is TGTGCCAGCAGTTCCCACTCACTAGCGGGGGGGACAGATACGCAGTATTTT. It codes for CASSSHSLAGGTDTQYF.

The V call is TRBV4-1, the J call TRBJ1-1; D gene unclear. In germline, CDR1 is MGHRA, CDR2 YSYEKL. The CDR3 has 13 amino acids. V was clipped by 0 bases and J by 5 bases, with 7 bases between them. CDR3 DNA: TGCGCCAGCAGCCAAGATAGTGGGACTGAAGCTTTCTTT. Translated: CASSQDSGTEAFF.

This clonotype showed up many times. V gene TRBV29-1 combines with J gene TRBJ2-7; maybe TRBD2 (6 bases). V dropped 4 bases and J dropped 9 bases, with 19 bases sitting between them. The CDR3 sequence is 13 residues long. From germline, CDR1 is SQVTM and CDR2 ANQGSEA. The CDR3 DNA reads as TGCAGCGTTGTGCGGGGACGGAGCCCCGTGCAGTACTTC. It translates to CSVVRGRSPVQYF.

The table lists this clonotype with a few counts. A much larger clonotype is one base distant, so this may be a read error. The V and J genes are TRBV5-6 and TRBJ2-7, with D perhaps matching TRBD1 (5 bases). This CDR3 spans 14 amino acids. Trimming pared 2 bases from V and 2 bases from J, leaving 11 bases between. CDR1 and CDR2 (germline): SGHDT, YYEEEE. The CDR3 loop reads CASSLRDSPYEQYF. CDR3 sequence (DNA): TGTGCCAGCAGCTTAAGAGACAGCCCCTACGAGCAGTACTTC.

The rearrangement joins TRBV7-6 to TRBJ1-5, with D hard to call. The CDR3 covers 17 residues. The germline V gene has CDR1 SGHVS and CDR2 FNYEAQ. V lost 1 base, J lost 6 bases, and 19 bases lay in between. This chain's CDR3 is CASSLGPGSYGVQPQHF. The CDR3 DNA sequence: TGTGCCAGCAGCTTAGGGCCGGGATCCTACGGCGTTCAGCCCCAGCATTTT.

The V and J genes are TRBV20-1 and TRBJ1-1; D unclear. The CDR3 is 16 residues long. The germline V and J ends were trimmed by 3 bases and 0 bases, with 17 bases remaining between them. Germline CDR1 reads DFQATT; CDR2 reads SNEGSKA (reference sequence). CDR3 protein: CSASREGHQMNTEAFF. The CDR3 coding sequence is TGCAGTGCTAGTCGGGAAGGGCACCAAATGAACACTGAAGCTTTCTTT.

This clonotype was found a few times. This chain links TRBV21-1 with TRBJ2-3; TRBD1, the D gene given by the table, was not confirmed from the DNA. TRBV21-1 is described as a pseudogene. The CDR3 totals 13 residues. The CDR3 here is CASGGTGGYTQYF. The CDR3 DNA reads as TGTGCCAGTGGAGGGACAGGTGGTTATACGCAGTATTTT.

This clonotype was counted a few times. V usage is TRBV10-3 and J usage is TRBJ2-3; D remains unclear. V dropped 2 bases and J dropped 1 base, with 10 bases sitting between them. CDR1 is ENHRY, CDR2 SYGVKD, per germline. There are 15 residues in the CDR3. The CDR3 region has the DNA TGTGCCATCAGTGAGAGGCTGGTCGGCACAGATACGCAGTATTTT. It codes for CAISERLVGTDTQYF.

The chain couples TRBV5-1 to TRBJ2-3; the match to TRBD2 covers 11 bases. From germline, CDR1 is SGHRS and CDR2 YFSETQ. This CDR3 has 18 residues. V lost 4 bases, J lost 2 bases, and 12 bases stayed unmatched. The CDR3 nucleotides are TGCGCCAGCAGCCTTGATGGGGCACTAGCGGGGGACACAGATACGCAGTATTTT. Its protein is CASSLDGALAGDTDTQYF.

The rearrangement uses TRBV29-1 and TRBJ2-2; D gene uncertain. Germline V gene data show CDR1 as SQVTM and CDR2 as ANQGSEA. CDR3 length equals 13 residues. V was clipped by 3 bases and J by 3 bases, with 8 bases between them. CDR3 protein: CSVENAHTGELFF. CDR3 DNA: TGCAGCGTTGAGAACGCCCACACCGGGGAGCTGTTTTTT.

The chain uses TRBV5-1 and TRBJ2-3; 7 nucleotides align to TRBD1. Germline CDR1 and CDR2: SGHRS and YFSETQ. This CDR3 contains 18 residues. The junction had 11 bases not matched to a gene; V was cut back by 1 base and J by 0 bases. Here the CDR3 reads CASSLWPTGSSSTDTQYF. CDR3 bases: TGCGCCAGCAGCTTGTGGCCGACAGGGAGCTCTAGCACAGATACGCAGTATTTT.

In its sample, this clonotype was seen a few times. The chain links TRBV5-1 to TRBJ2-6, with D uncertain. The CDR3 is made up of 11 amino acids. Germline CDR1 reads SGHRS; CDR2 reads YFSETQ. V lost 4 bases and J lost 8, with 4 bases in between. In DNA, the CDR3 is TGCGCCAGCAGCATGTCCAACGTCCTGACTTTC. Residues: CASSMSNVLTF.

The genes are TRBV12-3 or TRBV12-4 and TRBJ1-2, with D unclear. V lost 9 bases and J lost 6, with 17 bases in between. This CDR3 contains 13 residues. The CDR3 loop is CASGKGVKDGYTF. The CDR3 DNA reads TGTGCCAGTGGAAAGGGAGTTAAGGATGGCTACACCTTC.

In its sample, this clonotype was seen a few times. This chain connects TRBV7-2 to TRBJ2-1; weak D call: TRBD1 (5 bases). Per the germline V gene, CDR1 is SGHTA and CDR2 is FQGNSA. The CDR3 is made up of 16 amino acids. The V gene lost 8 bases and the J gene lost 1 base, with 18 bases spanning the gap. CDR3 region: CASPPTRALSYNEQFF. For the CDR3, the DNA is TGTGCCAGCCCCCCAACCAGGGCCCTATCCTACAATGAGCAGTTCTTC.

This clonotype turned up a few times. The chain uses TRBV5-1 and TRBJ2-7, with D unclear. CDR3 length: 15 residues. Germline CDR1 SGHRS, CDR2 YFSETQ. V was cut by 0 bases and J by 2 bases, with 12 bases left in between. CDR3 in amino acids: CASSLAVGIPYEQYF. Written as DNA, the CDR3 is TGCGCCAGCAGCTTGGCTGTAGGGATCCCCTACGAGCAGTACTTC.

This clonotype was recorded a few times. The chain uses TRBV9 and TRBJ1-4, with D perhaps TRBD1 (5 bases). The CDR3 spans 15 residues. V was pared by 2 bases and J by 1 base, with 9 bases between. CDR1 and CDR2 from the germline V gene are SGDLS and YYNGEE. For the CDR3, the DNA is TGTGCCAGCAGCGTCGAGGGGAAAACTAATGAAAAACTGTTTTTT. This gives the protein CASSVEGKTNEKLFF.

This clonotype was found a few times. The chain links TRBV7-2 to TRBJ2-1; TRBD2 matches at 12 bases. Germline V gene lookup returns CDR1 SGHTA and CDR2 FQGNSA. The CDR3 runs 18 residues. With 2 bases clipped from V and 6 bases from J, the junction kept 11 bases outside the gene matches. Here the CDR3 DNA reads TGTGCCAGCAGCTTACGCCAAATTCTAGCGGGGGGGATCAATGAGCAGTTCTTC. Residues: CASSLRQILAGGINEQFF.

This sequence joins TRBV5-1 and TRBJ1-5; D is possibly TRBD1 (6 bases). Germline CDR1 and CDR2: SGHRS and YFSETQ. Trimming took 0 bases from V and 4 from J, leaving 8 bases between them. The CDR3 consists of 14 residues. As DNA, the CDR3 is TGCGCCAGCAGCTTGGATGACAGGAATCAGCCCCAGCATTTT. As protein: CASSLDDRNQPQHF.